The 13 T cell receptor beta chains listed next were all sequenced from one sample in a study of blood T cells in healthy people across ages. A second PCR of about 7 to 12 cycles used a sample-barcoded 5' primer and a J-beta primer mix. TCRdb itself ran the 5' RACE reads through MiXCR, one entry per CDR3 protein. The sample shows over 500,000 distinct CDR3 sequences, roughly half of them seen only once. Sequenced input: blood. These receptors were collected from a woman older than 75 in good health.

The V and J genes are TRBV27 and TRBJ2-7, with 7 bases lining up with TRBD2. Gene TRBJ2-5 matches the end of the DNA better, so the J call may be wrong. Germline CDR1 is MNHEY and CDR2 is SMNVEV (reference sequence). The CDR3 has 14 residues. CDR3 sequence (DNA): TGTGCCAGCAGGACCCTGGGGGGGAAGGAGACCCAGTACTTC. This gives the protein CASRTLGGKETQYF.

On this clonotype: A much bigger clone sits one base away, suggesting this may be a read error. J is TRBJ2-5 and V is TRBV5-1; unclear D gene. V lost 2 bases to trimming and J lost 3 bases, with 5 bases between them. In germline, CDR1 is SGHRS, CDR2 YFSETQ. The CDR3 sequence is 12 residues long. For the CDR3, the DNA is TGCGCCAGCAGCTTTGGCGAAGAGACCCAGTACTTC. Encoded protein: CASSFGEETQYF.

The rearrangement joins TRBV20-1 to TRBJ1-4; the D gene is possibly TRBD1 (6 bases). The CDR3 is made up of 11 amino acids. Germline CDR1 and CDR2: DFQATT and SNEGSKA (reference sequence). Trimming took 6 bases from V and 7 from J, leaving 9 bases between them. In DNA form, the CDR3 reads TGCAGTGCCAGGGGTGGTGAAAAACTGTTTTTT. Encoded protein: CSARGGEKLFF.

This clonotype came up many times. CDR3 in amino acids: CSAGLGSSSYNEQFF. For the CDR3, the DNA is TGCAGTGCTGGACTCGGGTCCAGCTCCTACAATGAGCAGTTCTTC. This chain joins TRBV20-1 and TRBJ2-1; TRBD2 might be the D (5 bases). The CDR3 consists of 15 residues. CDR1 and CDR2 (germline): DFQATT, SNEGSKA (reference sequence). V lost 5 bases and J 0 bases, leaving 14 bases between the germline ends.

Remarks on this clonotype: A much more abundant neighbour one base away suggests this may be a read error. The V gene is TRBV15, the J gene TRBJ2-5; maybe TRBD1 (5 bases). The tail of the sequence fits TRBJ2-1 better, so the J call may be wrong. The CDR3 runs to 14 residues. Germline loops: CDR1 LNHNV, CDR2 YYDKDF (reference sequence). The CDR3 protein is CATSINGGQETQFF. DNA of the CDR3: TGTGCCACCAGCATTAACGGTGGACAAGAGACCCAGTTCTTC.

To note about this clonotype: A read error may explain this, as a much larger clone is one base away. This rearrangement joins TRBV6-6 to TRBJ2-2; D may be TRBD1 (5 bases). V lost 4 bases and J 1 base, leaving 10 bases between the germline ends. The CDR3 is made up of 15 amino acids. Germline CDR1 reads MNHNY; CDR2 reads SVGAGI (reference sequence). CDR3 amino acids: CASSFETVNTGELFF. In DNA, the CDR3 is TGTGCCAGCAGTTTCGAGACAGTGAACACCGGGGAGCTGTTTTTT.

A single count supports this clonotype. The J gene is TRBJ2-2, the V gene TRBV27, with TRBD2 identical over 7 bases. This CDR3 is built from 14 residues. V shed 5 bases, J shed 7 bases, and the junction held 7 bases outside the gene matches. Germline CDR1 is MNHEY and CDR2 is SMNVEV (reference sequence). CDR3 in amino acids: CASSPLGGIGELFF. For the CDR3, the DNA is TGTGCCAGCAGTCCCCTGGGGGGGATCGGGGAGCTGTTTTTT.

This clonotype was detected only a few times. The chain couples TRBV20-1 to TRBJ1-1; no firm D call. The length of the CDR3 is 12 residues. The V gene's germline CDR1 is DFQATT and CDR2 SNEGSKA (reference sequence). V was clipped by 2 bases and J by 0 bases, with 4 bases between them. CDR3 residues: CSARKMNTEAFF. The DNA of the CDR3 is TGCAGTGCTAGAAAAATGAACACTGAAGCTTTCTTT.

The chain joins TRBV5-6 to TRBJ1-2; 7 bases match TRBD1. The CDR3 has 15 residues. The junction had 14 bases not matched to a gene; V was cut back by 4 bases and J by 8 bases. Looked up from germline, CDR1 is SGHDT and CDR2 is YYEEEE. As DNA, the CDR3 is TGTGCCAGCAGCAAACTTCGGGGAGGGGGCCAGGGCTACACCTTC. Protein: CASSKLRGGGQGYTF.

CDR3 sequence: CASSYSAGGADIQYF. CDR3 DNA: TGTGCCAGCAGTTACTCTGCCGGGGGGGCGGACATTCAGTACTTC. This rearrangement joins TRBV6-5 to TRBJ2-4, with 8 bases that match TRBD2. Losses at the gene ends were 0 bases for V and 8 bases for J; bases not matched to a gene: 6. Germline V gives CDR1 MNHEY, CDR2 SVGAGI. The CDR3 totals 15 residues.

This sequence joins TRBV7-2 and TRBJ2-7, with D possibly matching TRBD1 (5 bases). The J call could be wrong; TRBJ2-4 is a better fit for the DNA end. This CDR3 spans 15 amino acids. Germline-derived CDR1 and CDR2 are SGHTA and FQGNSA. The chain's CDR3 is CASSLGWAGLNIQYF. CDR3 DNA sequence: TGTGCCAGCAGCTTAGGTTGGGCAGGGCTAAACATTCAGTACTTC.

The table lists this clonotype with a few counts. CDR3 sequence: CASSENSFRGGYNEQFF. CDR3 sequence (DNA): TGTGCCAGCAGTGAGAACTCCTTCCGCGGGGGGTACAATGAGCAGTTCTTC. This sequence joins TRBV2 and TRBJ2-1, with TRBD2 identical over 8 bases. Unmatched junction bases numbered 11, after V lost 3 bases and J lost 4 bases. CDR1 is SNHLY and CDR2 is FYNNEI in the germline V gene. The CDR3 is 17 residues long. Based on the CDR3 plus reference TRBV2 and TRBJ2-1, the full variable domain is EPEVTQTPSHQVTQMGQEVILRCVPISNHLYFYWYRQILGQKVEFLVSFYNNEISEKSEIFDDQFSVERPDGSNFTLKIRSTKLEDSAMYFCASSENSFRGGYNEQFFGPGTRLTVL.

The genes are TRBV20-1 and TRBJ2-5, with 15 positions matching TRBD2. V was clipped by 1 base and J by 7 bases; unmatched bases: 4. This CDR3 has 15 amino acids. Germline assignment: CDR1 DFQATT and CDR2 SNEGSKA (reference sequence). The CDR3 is CSARVPGLAGGTQYF. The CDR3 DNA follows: TGCAGTGCTAGAGTGCCGGGACTAGCGGGGGGGACCCAGTACTTC.